Following are 18 T cell receptor beta chains from one sample sequenced in a study of T cell responses to AZD1222 COVID-19 vaccine. Clones were sequenced by immunoSEQ multiplex PCR, and TCRdb holds only the in-frame ones, with some missing. The sample includes about 110,000 clones, 65% to 85% seen only once; the top ten take about 4.6%. Sample: peripheral blood, taken on day 0 of AZD1222 vaccination. These receptors all come from an adult in good health.

CDR3 region: CASRLGDLPEGEQFF. The CDR3 DNA follows: TGCGCCAGCAGGCTTGGGGACTTACCTGAGGGTGAGCAGTTCTTC. The chain carries TRBV5-1 and TRBJ2-1; the D gene is possibly TRBD2 (6 bases). The CDR3 is made up of 15 amino acids. Per germline, CDR1 SGHRS and CDR2 YFSETQ. Trimming stripped 5 bases from V and 9 bases from J, with 21 bases between.

This chain uses TRBV10-1 with TRBJ2-7, with TRBD2 matching 8 bases. Germline values: CDR1 WNHNN, CDR2 SYGVQD (reference sequence). The ends lost 2 bases at V and 1 base at J; junction bases unmatched: 1. CDR3 size: 14 residues. The CDR3 DNA reads TGCGCCAGCAGTGAGAAGCGGGGGTCCTACGAGCAGTACTTC. It translates to CASSEKRGSYEQYF.

The chain couples TRBV2 to TRBJ1-4; D is perhaps TRBD1 (5 bases). From germline, CDR1 is SNHLY and CDR2 FYNNEI. This CDR3 has 14 amino acids. Trimming left V 6 bases short and J 5 bases short, with 13 bases between. In DNA form, the CDR3 reads TGTGCCAGCAGGCGGGACTGGGCAAATGAAAAACTGTTTTTT. Amino acids: CASRRDWANEKLFF.

The V and J genes are TRBV7-2 and TRBJ2-1; TRBD2 agrees at 10 bases. Germline values: CDR1 SGHTA, CDR2 FQGNSA. The CDR3 sequence is 14 residues long. V lost 4 bases, J lost 6 bases, and 3 bases stayed unmatched. The CDR3 DNA is TGTGCCAGCAGCTATCGGACTAGCGGCAATGAGCAGTTCTTC. This sequence encodes CASSYRTSGNEQFF.

The chain carries TRBV5-1 and TRBJ1-4, with 8 bases identical to TRBD1. J was trimmed by 0 bases and V by 5 bases; bases with no gene match: 9. Germline assignment: CDR1 SGHRS and CDR2 YFSETQ. This CDR3 contains 17 residues. The CDR3 DNA reads as TGCGCCAGCAGTTCGACAGGGGACGGCACAACTAATGAAAAACTGTTTTTT. This translates into CASSSTGDGTTNEKLFF.

This chain joins TRBV18 and TRBJ1-5; D unresolved. V lost 0 bases, J lost 2 bases, and 14 bases lay in between. This CDR3 is 17 amino acids long. Germline assignment: CDR1 KGHSH and CDR2 LQKENI. The CDR3 DNA reads TGTGCCAGCTCACCACCGGTAGGGCTTATGGGCAATCAGCCCCAGCATTTT. Translated, it gives CASSPPVGLMGNQPQHF.

This clone was found a few times. V usage is TRBV14 and J usage is TRBJ1-6; the D gene is possibly TRBD1 (5 bases). V gave up 6 bases and J gave up 0 bases, with 21 bases separating them. This CDR3 region has 19 residues. In germline, CDR1 is SGHDN, CDR2 FVKESK. DNA of the CDR3: TGTGCCAGCAGTCTCGCTCCGGGACTCTCGAGCTCCTATAATTCACCCCTCCACTTT. It translates to CASSLAPGLSSSYNSPLHF. Variable domain in full (rest from reference TRBV14 and TRBJ1-6): EAGVTQFPSHSVIEKGQTVTLRCDPISGHDNLYWYRRVMGKEIKFLLHFVKESKQDESGMPNNRFLAERTGGTYSTLKVQPAELEDSGVYFCASSLAPGLSSSYNSPLHFGNGTRLTVT.

This sequence joins TRBV15 and TRBJ2-7, with 8 bases matching TRBD1. CDR1 and CDR2 from the germline V gene are LNHNV and YYDKDF (reference sequence). CDR3 length: 14 amino acids. V shed 1 base, J shed 4 bases, and the junction held 3 bases outside the gene matches. The CDR3 bases are TGTGCCACCAGCAGAGCAGGGGGCGAATACGAGCAGTACTTC. Residues: CATSRAGGEYEQYF.

This clone appeared a few times. This sequence joins TRBV28 and TRBJ1-4; D might be TRBD1 (6 bases). Trimming took off 7 bases at V and 3 bases at J, with 18 bases between the two ends. The CDR3 has 16 amino acids. In germline, CDR1 is MDHEN, CDR2 SYDVKM. The CDR3 spells CASTTSRTDSNEKLFF. In DNA, the CDR3 is TGTGCCAGCACCACATCCCGGACAGACTCTAATGAAAAACTGTTTTTT.

V is TRBV3-1 (or the pseudogene TRBV3-2) and J is TRBJ1-2, with unresolved D. The germline V gene encodes CDR1 LGHDT and CDR2 YNNKEL (reference sequence). The CDR3 totals 15 residues. V was cut by 0 bases and J by 6 bases, with 14 bases left in between. Written as DNA, the CDR3 is TGTGCCAGCAGCCAAGATTCGGGAGGGCAACATGGCTACACCTTC. Its protein is CASSQDSGGQHGYTF.

This chain links TRBV18 with TRBJ2-1; 11 nucleotides align to TRBD2. V was pared by 9 bases and J by 4 bases, with 8 bases of the junction left unmatched. The V gene's germline CDR1 is KGHSH and CDR2 LQKENI. This CDR3 has 15 amino acids. The CDR3 region is CASTALAGAYNEQFF. Here the CDR3 DNA reads TGTGCCAGTACGGCACTAGCGGGGGCTTACAATGAGCAGTTCTTC. Variable domain in full (rest from reference TRBV18 and TRBJ2-1): NAGVMQNPRHLVRRRGQEARLRCSPMKGHSHVYWYRQLPEEGLKFMVYLQKENIIDESGMPKERFSAEFPKEGPSILRIQQVVRGDSAAYFCASTALAGAYNEQFFGPGTRLTVL.

The chain joins TRBV28 to TRBJ2-7; 8 positions agree with TRBD2. The V segment lost 2 bases and the J segment 3 bases; nucleotides outside the gene matches: 0. Germline V lookup: CDR1 MDHEN, CDR2 SYDVKM. This CDR3 spans 13 amino acids. The CDR3 DNA is TGTGCCAGCAGTTTAACTAGCGGCTACGAGCAGTACTTC. Residues: CASSLTSGYEQYF.

The J gene is TRBJ1-1, the V gene TRBV7-6, with D perhaps TRBD1 (5 bases). Germline V gene lookup returns CDR1 SGHVS and CDR2 FNYEAQ. The CDR3 is 15 amino acids. Trimming stripped 2 bases from V and 3 bases from J, with 13 bases between. The CDR3 here is CASSLQGKLHTEAFF. The DNA of the CDR3 is TGTGCCAGCAGCTTACAGGGAAAATTGCACACTGAAGCTTTCTTT.

The V and J genes are TRBV6-5 and TRBJ2-1, with TRBD1 matching 11 bases. The length of the CDR3 is 15 residues. V lost 8 bases, J lost 3 bases, and 6 bases stayed unmatched. Looked up from germline, CDR1 is MNHEY and CDR2 is SVGAGI. CDR3 residues: CASRRDRGVYNEQFF. CDR3 in DNA: TGTGCCAGCCGAAGGGACAGGGGGGTCTACAATGAGCAGTTCTTC.

This sequence joins TRBV6-5 and TRBJ2-7; 11 bases line up with TRBD2. Germline V gene sequence: CDR1 MNHEY, CDR2 SVGAGI. The CDR3 spans 14 residues. The trim removed 7 bases at V and 5 bases at J, leaving 7 bases unmatched. Here the CDR3 DNA reads TGTGCCAGCATTGGTAGCGGGAGGGGTCACGAGCAGTACTTC. Protein: CASIGSGRGHEQYF.

The J gene is TRBJ2-3, the V gene TRBV7-2; 10 nucleotides align to TRBD2. The germline V gene has CDR1 SGHTA and CDR2 FQGNSA. The V segment lost 1 base and the J segment 4 bases; nucleotides outside the gene matches: 8. CDR3 length: 17 amino acids. The CDR3 loop reads CASSLVMVAGGADTQYF. CDR3 bases: TGTGCCAGCAGCTTAGTAATGGTAGCGGGAGGAGCAGATACGCAGTATTTT.

V usage is TRBV7-8 and J usage is TRBJ1-4; D is uncertain. CDR1 and CDR2 from the germline V gene are SGHVS and FQNEAQ. V was shortened by 5 bases and J by 8 bases, with 9 bases between the two germline ends. This CDR3 is built from 12 residues. The DNA of the CDR3 is TGTGCCAGCAGCCGATTAAACGAAAAACTGTTTTTT. It is translated as CASSRLNEKLFF.

The J gene is TRBJ2-3, the V gene TRBV24-1; 10 positions match TRBD1. The germline CDR1 and CDR2 sequences are KGHDR and SFDVKD. The CDR3 sequence is 15 residues long. Germline trimming cut 5 bases from V and 2 bases from J; bases unmatched to any gene: 3. CDR3: CATSVGTGVTDTQYF. The CDR3 bases are TGTGCCACCAGTGTTGGGACAGGGGTCACAGATACGCAGTATTTT.